The next 22 T cell receptor beta chains were all read from a single sample in a study of blood T cells in healthy people across ages. A sample-barcoded 5' primer and a J-beta primer mix were used in a second PCR of roughly 6 to 11 cycles. TCRdb independently ran MiXCR on the 5' RACE reads; one entry per CDR3 protein. The sample records over a million distinct CDR3 sequences, 45% being singletons. The specimen sequenced was blood. Every receptor here comes from a woman between 55 and 75 years old in good health.

The rearrangement uses TRBV29-1 and TRBJ2-3, with 8 bases matching TRBD2. Trimming removed 8 bases from V and 1 base from J; junction bases left unmatched: 5. This CDR3 region has 13 residues. Germline values: CDR1 SQVTM, CDR2 ANQGSEA. Here the CDR3 reads CSSGGVGTDTQYF. CDR3 in DNA: TGCAGCTCCGGGGGGGTGGGCACAGATACGCAGTATTTT.

V is TRBV11-2 and J is TRBJ2-5; maybe TRBD1 (5 bases). Germline CDR1 is SGHAT and CDR2 is FQNNGV. V shed 5 bases and J shed 5 bases, with 15 bases lying between them. The CDR3 is 14 amino acids. Here the CDR3 DNA reads TGTGCCAGCAGCACCCAGACAGCAGGGGAGACCCAGTACTTC. This translates into CASSTQTAGETQYF. The variable domain in full, completed from reference TRBV11-2 and TRBJ2-5, reads EAGVAQSPRYKIIEKRQSVAFWCNPISGHATLYWYQQILGQGPKLLIQFQNNGVVDDSQLPKDRFSAERLKGVDSTLKIQPAKLEDSAVYLCASSTQTAGETQYFGPGTRLLVL.

This clonotype was counted only a few times. This may be a read error: a much more frequent sequence differs by one nucleotide. This sequence joins TRBV6-1 and TRBJ2-1, with D tentatively TRBD1 (5 bases). CDR1 is MNHNS, CDR2 SASEGT, per germline. Trimming stripped 6 bases from V and 13 bases from J, with 19 bases between. This CDR3 is built from 13 residues. CDR3 sequence reads: CASSRQLQETQFF. In nucleotides, the CDR3 is TGTGCCAGCAGCCGACAGCTTCAAGAGACCCAGTTCTTC.

V is TRBV20-1 and J is TRBJ2-1; D is uncertain. The last part of the DNA fits TRBJ2-7 better; the J call may be wrong. CDR1 and CDR2 from the germline V gene are DFQATT and SNEGSKA (reference sequence). The CDR3 consists of 15 residues. Here the CDR3 DNA reads TGCAGTGCTCTTCCCCGATCGAAACCCAACAATGAGCAGTACTTC. Translating gives CSALPRSKPNNEQYF.

This clonotype came up a few times. This chain uses TRBV15 with TRBJ2-7, with D possibly being TRBD1 (6 bases). The CDR3 sequence is 15 residues long. Trimming took off 4 bases at V and 1 base at J, with 14 bases between the two ends. The germline CDR1 and CDR2 sequences are LNHNV and YYDKDF (reference sequence). In DNA form, the CDR3 reads TGTGCCACCAGCATCCGAACAGGGTATTCCTACGAGCAGTACTTC. Translation gives CATSIRTGYSYEQYF.

This clonotype was counted a few times. This chain connects TRBV29-1 to TRBJ2-3; D might be TRBD2 (5 bases). From germline, CDR1 is SQVTM and CDR2 ANQGSEA. V was cut by 4 bases and J by 1 base, with 18 bases left in between. The CDR3 has 16 residues. In nucleotides, the CDR3 is TGCAGCGTTGTGAACCTACCCACTAGGGGCACAGATACGCAGTATTTT. It translates to CSVVNLPTRGTDTQYF.

V gene TRBV27 combines with J gene TRBJ1-1; possibly TRBD1 for D (5 bases). This CDR3 region has 14 residues. V dropped 7 bases and J dropped 1 base, with 13 bases sitting between them. Germline assignment: CDR1 MNHEY and CDR2 SMNVEV (reference sequence). The CDR3 bases are TGTGCCAGCATGGGGGAGTATTGGAACACTGAAGCTTTCTTT. It encodes CASMGEYWNTEAFF.

J is TRBJ2-2 and V is TRBV7-3; TRBD1 agrees at 9 bases. V gave up 5 bases and J gave up 5 bases; unmatched junction bases: 3. Germline CDR1 SGHTA, CDR2 FQGTGA. The CDR3 extends over 14 amino acids. The CDR3 region is CASSKTGGTGELFF. DNA for the CDR3: TGTGCCAGCAGCAAGACAGGGGGGACCGGGGAGCTGTTTTTT.

This clonotype showed up just a few times. The rearrangement uses TRBV7-6 and TRBJ1-2, with D perhaps matching TRBD1 (5 bases). V dropped 5 bases and J dropped 5 bases, with 21 bases sitting between them. The CDR3 extends over 16 amino acids. From germline, CDR1 is SGHVS and CDR2 FNYEAQ. The CDR3 DNA is TGTGCCAGCAGCCAGGGCCAGGGCTTAGGCAGTTATGGCTACACCTTC. Protein sequence: CASSQGQGLGSYGYTF.

In this sample, this clonotype turned up a few times. The chain recombines TRBV6-5 with TRBJ2-7; the D gene is possibly TRBD1 (8 bases). The CDR3 is 13 amino acids. Germline loops: CDR1 MNHEY, CDR2 SVGAGI. V was cut by 6 bases and J by 4 bases, with 13 bases left in between. This CDR3 reads CASREQGGYEQYF. The DNA for the CDR3 is TGTGCCAGCAGAGAACAGGGGGGGTACGAGCAGTACTTC.

The genes are TRBV7-8 and TRBJ2-7; D may be TRBD1 (6 bases). CDR1 is SGHVS and CDR2 is FQNEAQ in the germline V gene. Trimming removed 1 base from V and 0 bases from J, with 13 bases in between. The CDR3 is 16 amino acids. CDR3 sequence: CASSLVSGELSYEQYF. The DNA for the CDR3 is TGTGCCAGCAGCTTAGTATCAGGGGAGCTCTCCTACGAGCAGTACTTC.

This clonotype was detected a few times. The CDR3, as DNA: TGTGCCAGCAGCTTCGGCGGGATTTCGGATACGCAGTATTTT. Translating gives CASSFGGISDTQYF. The chain combines TRBV5-6 with TRBJ2-3, with TRBD2 as a possible D gene (6 bases). V lost 2 bases to trimming and J lost 6 bases, with 13 bases between them. Germline V gene sequence: CDR1 SGHDT, CDR2 YYEEEE. The CDR3 is 14 amino acids.

This chain uses TRBV7-4 with TRBJ1-6; D uncertain. Germline loops: CDR1 SGHVT, CDR2 SQSDAQ. V dropped 8 bases and J dropped 0 bases, with 20 bases sitting between them. The CDR3 runs to 18 residues. This chain's CDR3 is CASLTRGVSSSYNSPLHF. CDR3 bases: TGTGCCAGCCTGACCCGCGGGGTCAGCAGCTCCTATAATTCACCCCTCCACTTT.

This chain connects TRBV20-1 to TRBJ2-1, with D possibly being TRBD2 (6 bases). The V gene lost 3 bases and the J gene lost 13 bases, with 22 bases spanning the gap. This CDR3 spans 14 amino acids. The germline V gene encodes CDR1 DFQATT and CDR2 SNEGSKA (reference sequence). The CDR3 reads CSASKDGRKETQFF. Here the CDR3 DNA reads TGCAGTGCTAGTAAAGACGGGAGAAAAGAGACCCAGTTCTTC.

The chain combines TRBV12-3 or TRBV12-4 with TRBJ2-7, with 9 bases lining up with TRBD1. The closer fit of TRBJ2-5 to the DNA end suggests the J call may be wrong. The CDR3 length is 13 residues. In nucleotides, the CDR3 is TGTGCCAGCAAACAGGGGGCGGGGGAGACCCAGTACTTC. Its protein is CASKQGAGETQYF.

The chain carries TRBV7-9 and TRBJ2-3, with D perhaps TRBD2 (5 bases). This CDR3 contains 14 residues. V lost 0 bases and J 3 bases, leaving 7 bases between the germline ends. CDR1 is SEHNR and CDR2 is FQNEAQ in the germline V gene (reference sequence). The CDR3 bases are TGTGCCAGCAGCTTAGCAGCGGTTACAGATACGCAGTATTTT. It codes for CASSLAAVTDTQYF.

This clonotype was seen a few times. V is TRBV6-5 and J is TRBJ1-1; D is unresolved. This CDR3 comprises 15 residues. Looked up from germline, CDR1 is MNHEY and CDR2 is SVGAGI. Trimming cost V 6 bases and J 4 bases, with 18 bases left between them. The CDR3 is CASSSARGLSTEAFF. Here the CDR3 DNA reads TGTGCCAGCAGCTCCGCACGGGGTTTGAGCACTGAAGCTTTCTTT.

This clonotype has more than one count but fewer than ten. The chain joins TRBV10-1 to TRBJ2-3; 14 bases fit TRBD2. The CDR3 has 17 residues. CDR1 and CDR2 (germline): WNHNN, SYGVQD (reference sequence). V lost 6 bases, J lost 4 bases, and 9 bases stayed unmatched. The CDR3 loop reads CASSHGTSGSWADTQYF. CDR3 in DNA: TGCGCCAGCAGCCACGGGACTAGCGGGAGTTGGGCAGATACGCAGTATTTT.

The chain is built from TRBV7-9 and TRBJ2-1; D remains unclear. CDR3 length equals 14 residues. Germline V gene sequence: CDR1 SEHNR, CDR2 FQNEAQ (reference sequence). V was pared by 0 bases and J by 6 bases, with 9 bases between. CDR3 coding DNA: TGTGCCAGCAGCTTAGCCGTCGGGCCCAATGAGCAGTTCTTC. Translation: CASSLAVGPNEQFF.

This rearrangement joins TRBV5-6 to TRBJ2-7, with TRBD1 matching over 7 bases. V shed 2 bases and J 2 bases; nucleotides not matched to a gene: 13. The CDR3 runs to 17 residues. Germline V gene lookup returns CDR1 SGHDT and CDR2 YYEEEE. CDR3 coding DNA: TGTGCCAGCAGCTTCTCCGCACCCGGGACAGCGCCCTACGAGCAGTACTTC. It yields the protein CASSFSAPGTAPYEQYF.

V usage is TRBV19 and J usage is TRBJ2-5, with a possible D match to TRBD1 (5 bases). Germline V gene data show CDR1 as LNHDA and CDR2 as SQIVND (reference sequence). This CDR3 region has 12 residues. V lost 6 bases to trimming and J lost 5 bases, with 10 bases between them. CDR3 DNA sequence: TGTGCCAGTAGCTCAGGGTTCGAGACCCAGTACTTC. This gives the protein CASSSGFETQYF.

This clonotype appeared a few times. The CDR3 sequence: CSVEEGSLSTDTQYF. CDR3 nucleotide sequence: TGCAGCGTTGAAGAAGGTAGCCTTAGCACAGATACGCAGTATTTT. The rearrangement joins TRBV29-1 to TRBJ2-3, with D uncertain. V shed 0 bases and J shed 0 bases, with 10 bases lying between them. The germline V gene has CDR1 SQVTM and CDR2 ANQGSEA. This CDR3 spans 15 amino acids.